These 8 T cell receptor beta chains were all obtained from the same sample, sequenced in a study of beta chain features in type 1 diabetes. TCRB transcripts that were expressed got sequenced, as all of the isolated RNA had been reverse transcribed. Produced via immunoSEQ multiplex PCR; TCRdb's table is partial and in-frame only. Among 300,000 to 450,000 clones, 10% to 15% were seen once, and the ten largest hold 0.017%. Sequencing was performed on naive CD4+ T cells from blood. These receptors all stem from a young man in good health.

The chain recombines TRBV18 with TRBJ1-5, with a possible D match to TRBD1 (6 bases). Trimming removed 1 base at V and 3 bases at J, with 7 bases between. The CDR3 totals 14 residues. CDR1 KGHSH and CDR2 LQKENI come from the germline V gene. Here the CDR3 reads CASSPRTVNQPQHF. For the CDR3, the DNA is TGTGCCAGCTCACCACGGACAGTCAATCAGCCCCAGCATTTT.

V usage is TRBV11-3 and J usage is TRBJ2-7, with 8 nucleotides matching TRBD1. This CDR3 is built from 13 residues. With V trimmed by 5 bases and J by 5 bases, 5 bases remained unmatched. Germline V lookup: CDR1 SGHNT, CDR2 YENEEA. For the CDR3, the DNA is TGTGCCAGCAGCCCAGAGACAGGGGACGAGCAGTACTTC. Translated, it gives CASSPETGDEQYF.

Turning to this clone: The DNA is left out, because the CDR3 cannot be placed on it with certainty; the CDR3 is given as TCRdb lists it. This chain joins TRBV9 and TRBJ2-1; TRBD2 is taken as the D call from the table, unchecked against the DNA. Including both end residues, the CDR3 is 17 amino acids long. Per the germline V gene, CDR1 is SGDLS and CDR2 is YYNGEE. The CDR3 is CASSVATGATSGGAKFF.

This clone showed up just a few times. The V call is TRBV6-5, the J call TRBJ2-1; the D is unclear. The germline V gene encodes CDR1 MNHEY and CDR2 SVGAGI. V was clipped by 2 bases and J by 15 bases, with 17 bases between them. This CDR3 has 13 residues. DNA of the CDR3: TGTGCCAGCAGTTACGGTTCGAGGAGTGTCGGGTTCTTC. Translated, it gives CASSYGSRSVGFF.

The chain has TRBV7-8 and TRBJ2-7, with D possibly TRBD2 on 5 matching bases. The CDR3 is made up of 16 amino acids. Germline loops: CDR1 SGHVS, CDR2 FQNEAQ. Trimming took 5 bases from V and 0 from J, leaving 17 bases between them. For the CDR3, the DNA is TGTGCCAGCAGCCCAACGGGCTCGAGGGTCTCCTACGAGCAGTACTTC. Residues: CASSPTGSRVSYEQYF.

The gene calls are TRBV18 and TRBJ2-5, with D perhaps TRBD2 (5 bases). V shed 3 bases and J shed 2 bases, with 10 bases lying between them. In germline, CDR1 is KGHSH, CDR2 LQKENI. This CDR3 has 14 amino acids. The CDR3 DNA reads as TGTGCCAGCTCACCCCCCGGGATTCAAGAGACCCAGTACTTC. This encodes CASSPPGIQETQYF.

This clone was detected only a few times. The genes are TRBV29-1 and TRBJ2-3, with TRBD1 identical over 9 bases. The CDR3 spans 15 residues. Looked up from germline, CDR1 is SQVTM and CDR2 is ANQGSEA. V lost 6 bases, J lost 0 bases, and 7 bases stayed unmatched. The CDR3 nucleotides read TGCAGCGTCGGTAGGACAGGGGACAGCACAGATACGCAGTATTTT. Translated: CSVGRTGDSTDTQYF.

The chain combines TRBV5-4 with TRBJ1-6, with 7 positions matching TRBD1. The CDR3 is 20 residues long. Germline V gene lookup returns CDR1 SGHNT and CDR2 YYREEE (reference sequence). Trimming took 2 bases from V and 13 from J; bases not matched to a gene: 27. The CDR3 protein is CASSFRVMGQRWMSFHPLHF. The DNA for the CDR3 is TGTGCCAGCAGCTTTCGCGTTATGGGACAGAGGTGGATGTCGTTTCACCCCCTCCACTTT.